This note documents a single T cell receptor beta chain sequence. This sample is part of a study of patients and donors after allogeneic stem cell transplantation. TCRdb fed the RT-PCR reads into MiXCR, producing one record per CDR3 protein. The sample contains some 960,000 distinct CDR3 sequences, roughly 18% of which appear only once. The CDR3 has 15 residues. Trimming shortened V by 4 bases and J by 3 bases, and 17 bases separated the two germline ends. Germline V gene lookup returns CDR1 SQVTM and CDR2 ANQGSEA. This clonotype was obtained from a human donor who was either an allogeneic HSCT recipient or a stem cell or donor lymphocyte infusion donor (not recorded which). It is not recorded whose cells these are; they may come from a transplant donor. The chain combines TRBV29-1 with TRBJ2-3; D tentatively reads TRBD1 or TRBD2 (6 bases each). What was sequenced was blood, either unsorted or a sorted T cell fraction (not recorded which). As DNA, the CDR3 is TGCAGCGTTGTGTGGGGGGCTAAGGGAACAGATACGCAGTATTTT. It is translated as CSVVWGAKGTDTQYF.